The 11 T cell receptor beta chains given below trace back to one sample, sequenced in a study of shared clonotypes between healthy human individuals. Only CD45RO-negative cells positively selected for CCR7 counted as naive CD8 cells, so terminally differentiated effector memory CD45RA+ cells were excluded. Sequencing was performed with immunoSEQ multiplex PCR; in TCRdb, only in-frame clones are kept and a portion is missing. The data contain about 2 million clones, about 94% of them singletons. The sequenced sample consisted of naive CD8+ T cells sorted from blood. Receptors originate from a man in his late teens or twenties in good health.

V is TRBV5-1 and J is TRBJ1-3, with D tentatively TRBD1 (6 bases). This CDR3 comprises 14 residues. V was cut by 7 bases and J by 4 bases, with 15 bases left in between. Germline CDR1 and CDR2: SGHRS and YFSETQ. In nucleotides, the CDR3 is TGCGCCAGCTCTCCAGGGGATGCGGGAAACACCATATATTTT. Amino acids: CASSPGDAGNTIYF.

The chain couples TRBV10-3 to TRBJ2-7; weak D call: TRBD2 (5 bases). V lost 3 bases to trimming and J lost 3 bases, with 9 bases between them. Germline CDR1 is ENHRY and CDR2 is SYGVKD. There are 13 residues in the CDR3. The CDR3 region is CAISDLALYEQYF. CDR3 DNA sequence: TGTGCCATCAGTGATCTAGCTCTCTACGAGCAGTACTTC.

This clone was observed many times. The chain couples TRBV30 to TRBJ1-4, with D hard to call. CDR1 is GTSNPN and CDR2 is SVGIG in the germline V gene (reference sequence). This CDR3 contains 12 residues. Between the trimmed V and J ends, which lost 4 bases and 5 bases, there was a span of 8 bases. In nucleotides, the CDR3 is TGTGCCTGGACACGGGCGAATGAAAAACTGTTTTTT. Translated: CAWTRANEKLFF. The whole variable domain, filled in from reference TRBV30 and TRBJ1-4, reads SQTIHQWPATLVQPVGSPLSLECTVEGTSNPNLYWYRQAAGRGLQLLFYSVGIGQISSEVPQNLSASRPQDRQFILSSKKLLLSDSGFYLCAWTRANEKLFFGSGTQLSVL.

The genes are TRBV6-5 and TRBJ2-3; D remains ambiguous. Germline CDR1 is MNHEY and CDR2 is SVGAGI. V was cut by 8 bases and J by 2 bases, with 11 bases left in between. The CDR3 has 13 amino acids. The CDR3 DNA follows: TGTGCCAGCGCCTGGTCCAACACAGATACGCAGTATTTT. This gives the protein CASAWSNTDTQYF.

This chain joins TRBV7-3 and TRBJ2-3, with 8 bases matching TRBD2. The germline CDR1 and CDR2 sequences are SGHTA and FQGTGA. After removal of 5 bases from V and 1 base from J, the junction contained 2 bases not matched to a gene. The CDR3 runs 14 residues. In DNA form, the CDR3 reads TGTGCCAGCAGCCGAGCGGGGGGCACAGATACGCAGTATTTT. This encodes CASSRAGGTDTQYF.

This chain's CDR3 is CASSFTVSFTEAFF. In nucleotides, the CDR3 is TGTGCCAGCAGCTTTACGGTTTCGTTCACTGAAGCTTTCTTT. This rearrangement joins TRBV5-4 to TRBJ1-1; no definite D call. Germline lookup yields CDR1 SGHNT and CDR2 YYREEE (reference sequence). The V end was cut by 2 bases, the J end by 4 bases, with 12 bases between. CDR3 length equals 14 residues.

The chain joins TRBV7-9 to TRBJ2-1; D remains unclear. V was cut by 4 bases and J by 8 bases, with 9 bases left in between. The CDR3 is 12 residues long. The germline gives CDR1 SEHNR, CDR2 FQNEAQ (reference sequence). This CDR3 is CASSYGGDEQFF. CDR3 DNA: TGTGCCAGCAGCTACGGTGGGGATGAGCAGTTCTTC.

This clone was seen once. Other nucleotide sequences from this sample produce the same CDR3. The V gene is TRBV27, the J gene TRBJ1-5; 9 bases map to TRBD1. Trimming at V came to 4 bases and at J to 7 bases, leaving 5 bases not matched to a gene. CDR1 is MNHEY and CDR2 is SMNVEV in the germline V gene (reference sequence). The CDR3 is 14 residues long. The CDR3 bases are TGTGCCAGCAGTTCAACAGGGGGCGGCCAGCCCCAGCATTTT. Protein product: CASSSTGGGQPQHF.

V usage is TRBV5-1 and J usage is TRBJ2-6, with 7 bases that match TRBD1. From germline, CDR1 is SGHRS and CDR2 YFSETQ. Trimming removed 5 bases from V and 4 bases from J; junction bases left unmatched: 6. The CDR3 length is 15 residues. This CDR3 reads CASRTGTLGANVLTF. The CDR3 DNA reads TGCGCCAGCAGGACAGGGACCCTCGGGGCCAACGTCCTGACTTTC.

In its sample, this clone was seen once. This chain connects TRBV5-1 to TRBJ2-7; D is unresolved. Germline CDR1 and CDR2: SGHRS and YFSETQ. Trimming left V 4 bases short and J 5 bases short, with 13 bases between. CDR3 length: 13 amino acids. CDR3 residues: CASSPMGFDEQYF. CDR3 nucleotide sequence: TGCGCCAGCAGCCCCATGGGGTTCGACGAGCAGTACTTC.

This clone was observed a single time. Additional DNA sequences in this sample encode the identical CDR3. In DNA, the CDR3 is TGTGCCAGTAGTATCCAGGTCGCCTACGAGCAGTACTTC. The encoded protein is CASSIQVAYEQYF. V gene TRBV19 combines with J gene TRBJ2-7; the D is unclear. The CDR3 is 13 residues long. Germline V lookup: CDR1 LNHDA, CDR2 SQIVND (reference sequence). V lost 3 bases, J lost 2 bases, and 8 bases lay in between.